This TCR beta chain was captured in a study of OX40 agonist ivuxolimab in advanced cancers. General notes on the study: Ivuxolimab was a fully human IgG2 agonistic monoclonal antibody targeting the costimulatory receptor OX40 (CD134). Intravenous ivuxolimab was administered to patients every 2 weeks at six dose levels: 0.01, 0.1, 0.3, 1.5, 3 and 10 mg/kg. Among the roughly 50 dose-escalation patients, around 19 had hepatocellular carcinoma, 15 or so melanoma, 9 renal cell carcinoma and 9 head and neck cancer. Partial responses occurred in three dose-escalation patients: two with cutaneous melanoma and one with hepatocellular carcinoma. In the dose-escalation cohort, roughly 80% of patients were male, and the mean age was around 60 years, with a range of about 23 to 85. The paper reports the monotherapy dose-escalation portion (N of about 51 patients) of the phase I ivuxolimab trial. Peripheral TCRbeta sequencing aimed to test whether ivuxolimab altered TCR sequence diversity and caused clonal T-cell expansion. Prior anti-PD-1, anti-PD-L1 or anti-CTLA-4 therapy was permitted, and approximately 40% of dose-escalation patients had received checkpoint inhibitors.

The paper's findings and limits, for the study overall: The antigen specificity of the peripheral T cells that underwent clonal expansion was not determined. At doses of 0.1 to 3.0 mg/kg, clonal expansion of both CD4+ and CD8+ blood T cells was observed from baseline to week 6. Partial responders in the 0.1-3.0 mg/kg groups had among the lowest normalized peripheral clonal expansion, especially among CD8+ T cells. After ivuxolimab, more expanded clones were found on average in CD8+ T cells than in CD4+ T cells. Low levels of normalized T-cell clonal expansion were also seen in some patients who did not respond.

Turning to this clone: Its binding antigen is unknown. Base qualities are not provided; no much larger clone lies one nucleotide away.

The trial excluded patients who had a history of autoimmune disease or who were on systemic immunosuppression. Peripheral blood for TCR sequencing was drawn from every dose cohort at baseline, at cycle 4 day 1 and at cycle 7 day 1. Samples were obtained from an open-label, multicenter, first-in-human phase I dose-escalation trial of ivuxolimab. The trial enrolled adults with locally advanced or metastatic head and neck squamous cell, hepatocellular, melanoma or renal cell carcinoma. Before TCR sequencing, CD4+ T cells and CD8+ T cells from peripheral blood were sorted into separate populations. Genomic DNA was extracted from sorted cells for sequencing of the TCRbeta CDR3 region. The immunoSEQ Assay was used for sequencing of TCRbeta CDR3 regions. As stored in TCRdb, this immuneACCESS dataset retains in-frame rearrangements with V and J assigned. A fraction of the clones does not appear; measured against another copy, unresolved V genes explain less than half of the discrepancy, and the remainder lacks a known reason. The sample data list approximately 60,000 clones, and over 90% of these were observed just once. 15% to 20% of the sample lies in the top ten.

According to the germline V gene (reference sequence), CDR1 reads PRHDT and CDR2 reads FYEKMQ. The CDR3, cysteine through phenylalanine, is 15 amino acids long. The read is trimmed to its CDR3 DNA, 45 bases read in frame from base 1. Germline trimming: 3 bases from V, 2 bases from J; junction bases outside gene matches: 4. The source material was CD4+ or CD8+ T cells sorted from blood, sampled in a trial of the OX40 agonist ivuxolimab. The receptor's source is an adult with an advanced solid tumor such as melanoma, head and neck, liver or kidney cancer. Recombination linked TRBV13 to TRBJ2-3, and 8 junction bases match TRBD2. The CDR3 has the sequence CASSFSGGITDTQYF. The nucleotide sequence reads as follows: TGTGCCAGCAGCTTCTCGGGAGGGATCACAGATACGCAGTATTTT. The reference TRBV13 and TRBJ2-3 proteins fill in what lies around the CDR3, so the full variable domain reads AAGVIQSPRHLIKEKRETATLKCYPIPRHDTVYWYQQGPGQDPQFLISFYEKMQSDKGSIPDRFSAQQFSDYHSELNMSSLELGDSALYFCASSFSGGITDTQYFGPGTRLTVL.